The clone carrying this T cell receptor beta chain was seen only once. At the DNA level, this CDR3 is encoded by other sequences in the same sample as well. The sample belongs to a study of OX40 agonist ivuxolimab in advanced cancers. Per the germline V gene, CDR1 is SGHTA and CDR2 is FQGNSA. V trimming: 3 bases; J trimming: 5 bases; junction bases outside the gene matches: 4. The CDR3 spans 14 residues. Produced via immunoSEQ multiplex PCR; TCRdb's table is partial and in-frame only. The sample consists of approximately 80,000 clones, around 87% of them appearing once. V usage is TRBV7-2 and J usage is TRBJ2-5; 9 positions match TRBD2. The receptor's source is an adult with an advanced solid tumor such as melanoma, head and neck, liver or kidney cancer. The material was CD4+ or CD8+ T cells sorted from blood, obtained in a trial of the OX40 agonist ivuxolimab. In DNA, the CDR3 is TGTGCCAGCAGCTTGACTAGCGGCGCGGAGACCCAGTACTTC. Translation gives CASSLTSGAETQYF.